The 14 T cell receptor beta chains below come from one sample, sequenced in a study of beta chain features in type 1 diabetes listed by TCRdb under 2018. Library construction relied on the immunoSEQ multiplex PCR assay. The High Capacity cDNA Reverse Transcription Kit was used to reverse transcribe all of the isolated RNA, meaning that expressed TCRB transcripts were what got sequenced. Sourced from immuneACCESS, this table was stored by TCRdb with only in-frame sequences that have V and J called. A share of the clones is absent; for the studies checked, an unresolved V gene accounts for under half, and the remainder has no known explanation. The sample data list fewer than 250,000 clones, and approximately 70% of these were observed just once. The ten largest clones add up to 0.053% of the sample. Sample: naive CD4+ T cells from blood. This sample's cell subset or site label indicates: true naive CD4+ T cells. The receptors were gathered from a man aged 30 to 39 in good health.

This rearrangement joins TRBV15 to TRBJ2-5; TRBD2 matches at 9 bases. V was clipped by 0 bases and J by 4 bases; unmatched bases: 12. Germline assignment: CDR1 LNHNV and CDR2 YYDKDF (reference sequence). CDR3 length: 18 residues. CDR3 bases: TGTGCCACCAGCAGAGATTGGCGGGAGGGCCTTGAGGGAGAGACCCAGTACTTC. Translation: CATSRDWREGLEGETQYF.

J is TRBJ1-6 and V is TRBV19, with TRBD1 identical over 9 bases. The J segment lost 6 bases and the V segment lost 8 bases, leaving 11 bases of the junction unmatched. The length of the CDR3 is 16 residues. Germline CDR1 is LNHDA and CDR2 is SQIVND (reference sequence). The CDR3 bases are TGTGCCAGTTCAACCGCCAACAGGGGGCTTAATTCACCCCTCCACTTT. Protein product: CASSTANRGLNSPLHF. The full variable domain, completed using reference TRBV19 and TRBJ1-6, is DGGITQSPKYLFRKEGQNVTLSCEQNLNHDAMYWYRQDPGQGLRLIYYSQIVNDFQKGDIAEGYSVSREKKESFPLTVTSAQKNPTAFYLCASSTANRGLNSPLHFGNGTRLTVT.

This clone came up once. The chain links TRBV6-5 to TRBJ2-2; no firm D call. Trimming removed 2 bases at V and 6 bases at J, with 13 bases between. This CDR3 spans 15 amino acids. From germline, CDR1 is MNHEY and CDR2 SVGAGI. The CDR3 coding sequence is TGTGCCAGCAGTTACCGATGGAGCGCGGCCGGGGAGCTGTTTTTT. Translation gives CASSYRWSAAGELFF.

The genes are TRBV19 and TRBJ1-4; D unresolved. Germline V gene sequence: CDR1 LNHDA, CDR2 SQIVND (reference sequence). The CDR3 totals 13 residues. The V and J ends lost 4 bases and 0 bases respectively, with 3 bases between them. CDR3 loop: CASSRSTNEKLFF. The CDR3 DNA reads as TGTGCCAGTAGTAGGTCAACTAATGAAAAACTGTTTTTT.

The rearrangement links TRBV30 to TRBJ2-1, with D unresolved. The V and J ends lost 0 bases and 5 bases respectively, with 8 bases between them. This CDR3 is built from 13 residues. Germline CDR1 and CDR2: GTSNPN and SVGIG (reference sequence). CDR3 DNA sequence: TGTGCCTGGAGTGTACGAGTGGACAATGAGCAGTTCTTC. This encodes CAWSVRVDNEQFF.

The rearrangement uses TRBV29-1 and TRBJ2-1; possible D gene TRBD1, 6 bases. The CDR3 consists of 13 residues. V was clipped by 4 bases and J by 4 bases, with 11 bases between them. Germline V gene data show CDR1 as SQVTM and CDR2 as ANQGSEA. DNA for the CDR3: TGCAGCGTTGGATGGGACATTTACAATGAGCAGTTCTTC. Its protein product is CSVGWDIYNEQFF.

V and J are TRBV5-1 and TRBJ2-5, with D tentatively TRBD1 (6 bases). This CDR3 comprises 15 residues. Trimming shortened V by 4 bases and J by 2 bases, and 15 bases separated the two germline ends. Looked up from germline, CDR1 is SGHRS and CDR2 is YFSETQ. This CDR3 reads CASSETWDIQETQYF. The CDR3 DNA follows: TGCGCCAGCAGCGAAACTTGGGACATACAAGAGACCCAGTACTTC.

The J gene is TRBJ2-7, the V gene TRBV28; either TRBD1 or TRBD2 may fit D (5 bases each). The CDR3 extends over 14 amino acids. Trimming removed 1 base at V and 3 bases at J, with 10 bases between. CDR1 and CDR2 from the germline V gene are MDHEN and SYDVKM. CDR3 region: CASSLSGAIYEQYF. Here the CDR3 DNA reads TGTGCCAGCAGTTTATCCGGGGCCATCTACGAGCAGTACTTC.

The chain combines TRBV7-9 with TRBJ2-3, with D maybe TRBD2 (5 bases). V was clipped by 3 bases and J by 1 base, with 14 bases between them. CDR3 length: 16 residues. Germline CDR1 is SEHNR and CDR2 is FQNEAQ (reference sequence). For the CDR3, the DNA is TGTGCCAGCAGCTTGTTAGCAGGAGGCCGCACAGATACGCAGTATTTT. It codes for CASSLLAGGRTDTQYF.

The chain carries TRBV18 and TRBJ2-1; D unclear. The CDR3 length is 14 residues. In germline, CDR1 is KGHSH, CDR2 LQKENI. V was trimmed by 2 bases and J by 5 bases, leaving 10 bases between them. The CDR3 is CASSPVQANNEQFF. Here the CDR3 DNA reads TGTGCCAGCTCACCAGTCCAGGCAAACAATGAGCAGTTCTTC.

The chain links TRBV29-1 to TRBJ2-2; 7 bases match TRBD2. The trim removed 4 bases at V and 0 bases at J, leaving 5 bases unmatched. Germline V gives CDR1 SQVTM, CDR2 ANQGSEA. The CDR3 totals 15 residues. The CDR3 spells CSVGGGLANTGELFF. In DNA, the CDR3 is TGCAGCGTTGGGGGCGGACTAGCGAACACCGGGGAGCTGTTTTTT.

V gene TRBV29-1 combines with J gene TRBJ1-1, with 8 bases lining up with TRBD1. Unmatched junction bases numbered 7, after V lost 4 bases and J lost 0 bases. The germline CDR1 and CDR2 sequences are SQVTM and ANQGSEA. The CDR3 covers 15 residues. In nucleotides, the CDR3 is TGCAGCGTTGGACAGGGGACGTTCATGAACACTGAAGCTTTCTTT. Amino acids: CSVGQGTFMNTEAFF.

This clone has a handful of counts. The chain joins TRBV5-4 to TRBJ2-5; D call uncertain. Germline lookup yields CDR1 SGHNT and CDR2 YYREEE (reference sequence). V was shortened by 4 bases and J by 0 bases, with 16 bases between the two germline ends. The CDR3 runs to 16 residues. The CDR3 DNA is TGTGCCAGCAGCCCCTCAGCTCCCGTCGACCAAGAGACCCAGTACTTC. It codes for CASSPSAPVDQETQYF.

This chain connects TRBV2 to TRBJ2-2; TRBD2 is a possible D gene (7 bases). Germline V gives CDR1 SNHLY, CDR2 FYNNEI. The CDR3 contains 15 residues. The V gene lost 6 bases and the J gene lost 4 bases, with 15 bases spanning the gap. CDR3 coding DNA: TGTGCCAGCAGGACGCGGGGGCTGAGCACCGGGGAGCTGTTTTTT. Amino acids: CASRTRGLSTGELFF.